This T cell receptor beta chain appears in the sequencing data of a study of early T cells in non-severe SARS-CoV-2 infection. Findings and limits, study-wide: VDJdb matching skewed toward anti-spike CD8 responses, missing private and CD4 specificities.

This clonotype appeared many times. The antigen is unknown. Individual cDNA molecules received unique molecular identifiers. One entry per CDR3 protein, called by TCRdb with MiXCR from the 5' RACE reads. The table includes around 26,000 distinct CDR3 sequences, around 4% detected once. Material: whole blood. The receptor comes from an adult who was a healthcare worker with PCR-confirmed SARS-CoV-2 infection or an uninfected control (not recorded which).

CDR3 in amino acids: CASSPPQGSYNEQFF. The CDR3 coding sequence is TGTGCCAGCTCACCACCACAGGGCTCCTACAATGAGCAGTTCTTC. The V gene is TRBV18, the J gene TRBJ2-1, with TRBD1 as a possible D gene (6 bases). The V end was cut by 0 bases, the J end by 0 bases, with 6 bases between. Germline CDR1 reads KGHSH; CDR2 reads LQKENI. The CDR3 totals 15 residues.